This T cell receptor beta chain emerged from a study of blood T cell repertoires in COVID-19. On the study more broadly: Collection of acute and convalescent COVID-19 samples took place in the United States, Italy and Spain.

This clone was seen only once. Profiled with immunoSEQ multiplex PCR; TCRdb holds only in-frame clones, not every one. In the table there are about 220,000 clones, less than 85% of which are singletons. The CDR3 loop spans 15 amino acids. Germline trimming cut 4 bases from V and 2 bases from J; bases unmatched to any gene: 5. From germline, CDR1 is LNHDA and CDR2 SQIVND (reference sequence). The chain employs TRBV19 and TRBJ2-3; 8 nucleotides match TRBD2. The sample taken for sequencing was peripheral blood. The TCR originated in a woman in her seventies with acute or convalescent COVID-19. In nucleotides, the CDR3 is TGTGCCAGTAGTAGGGGCGGGGGGAACACAGATACGCAGTATTTT. This codes for CASSRGGGNTDTQYF.